These T cell receptor beta chains were read from a single sample in a study of cytomegalovirus exposure and HLA in healthy donors. The protocol was immunoSEQ multiplex PCR, while the TCRdb copy is restricted to in-frame clones and leaves out a portion. Found here are approximately 93,000 clones, 82% of them singletons; the top ten hold 3.8%. The source material was PBMCs. The receptor set was obtained from a man in his fifties in good health and CMV-seronegative. The CDR3 runs from the conserved cysteine through the conserved F or W. Fields, in order: V gene, D gene, J gene, clone size, CDR3 protein, CDR3 DNA. The D gene is left open where the match is weak. The size of a clone is reported for some rows only, either as once, few or many, or as a class for expanded clones.

v_gene: TRBV6-5
d_gene: TRBD2
j_gene: TRBJ2-1
abundance: -
CDR3aa: CASTEGTSGTNEQFF
CDR3nt: TGTGCCAGCACCGAGGGGACTAGCGGGACAAATGAGCAGTTCTTC

v_gene: TRBV19
d_gene: -
j_gene: TRBJ1-2
abundance: -
CDR3aa: CASTRGGSNYGYTF
CDR3nt: TGTGCCAGTACCCGCGGGGGATCTAACTATGGCTACACCTTC

v_gene: TRBV7-2
d_gene: -
j_gene: TRBJ2-5
abundance: -
CDR3aa: CASSLVISPRETQYF
CDR3nt: TGTGCCAGCAGCTTAGTCATATCACCGAGGGAGACCCAGTACTTC

v_gene: TRBV5-1
d_gene: TRBD1
j_gene: TRBJ2-5
abundance: once
CDR3aa: CASSRTQTGGMETQYF
CDR3nt: TGCGCCAGCAGCCGGACTCAGACAGGGGGCATGGAGACCCAGTACTTC

v_gene: TRBV28
d_gene: -
j_gene: TRBJ1-5
abundance: few
CDR3aa: CASSFLGGNQPQHF
CDR3nt: TGTGCCAGCAGTTTTTTGGGAGGCAATCAGCCCCAGCATTTT

v_gene: TRBV7-3
d_gene: TRBD1
j_gene: TRBJ2-1
abundance: -
CDR3aa: CASSPQGAAGSYNEQFF
CDR3nt: TGTGCCAGCAGCCCTCAGGGGGCGGCGGGATCCTACAATGAGCAGTTCTTC

v_gene: TRBV29-1
d_gene: TRBD1
j_gene: TRBJ1-4
abundance: -
CDR3aa: CSVCDRGPATREKLFF
CDR3nt: TGCAGCGTTTGCGACAGGGGCCCCGCCACACGAGAAAAACTGTTTTTT

v_gene: TRBV6-5
d_gene: -
j_gene: TRBJ1-5
abundance: few
CDR3aa: CASHPVSNQPQHF
CDR3nt: TGTGCCAGCCACCCAGTTAGCAATCAGCCCCAGCATTTT

v_gene: TRBV5-5
d_gene: -
j_gene: TRBJ1-1
abundance: -
CDR3aa: CASSRIGGDTEAFF
CDR3nt: TGTGCCAGCAGCCGAATTGGAGGAGACACTGAAGCTTTCTTT

v_gene: TRBV28
d_gene: TRBD1
j_gene: TRBJ2-5
abundance: once
CDR3aa: CASRGTGDQETQYF
CDR3nt: TGTGCCAGCAGGGGGACAGGGGACCAAGAGACCCAGTACTTC

v_gene: TRBV7-2
d_gene: TRBD1
j_gene: TRBJ2-7
abundance: once
CDR3aa: CASSPRDRTYEQYF
CDR3nt: TGTGCCAGCAGCCCCCGGGACAGAACCTACGAGCAGTACTTC

v_gene: TRBV5-1
d_gene: -
j_gene: TRBJ2-6
abundance: few
CDR3aa: CASSGGNSGANVLTF
CDR3nt: TGCGCCAGCAGCGGGGGGAACTCTGGGGCCAACGTCCTGACTTTC

v_gene: TRBV27
d_gene: -
j_gene: TRBJ2-2
abundance: -
CDR3aa: CASSLSRSLNTGELFF
CDR3nt: TGTGCCAGCAGTTTATCGAGGAGTCTGAACACCGGGGAGCTGTTTTTT

v_gene: TRBV5-1
d_gene: TRBD1
j_gene: TRBJ2-5
abundance: -
CDR3aa: CASSYRQGPMETQYF
CDR3nt: TGCGCCAGCAGCTACAGACAGGGACCGATGGAGACCCAGTACTTC

v_gene: TRBV19
d_gene: TRBD2
j_gene: TRBJ2-3
abundance: medium-sized
CDR3aa: CASALGGPTDTQYF
CDR3nt: TGTGCCAGTGCGTTGGGAGGGCCGACAGATACGCAGTATTTT

v_gene: TRBV28
d_gene: -
j_gene: TRBJ2-1
abundance: -
CDR3aa: CASRSRNEQFF
CDR3nt: TGTGCCAGCAGAAGCAGGAATGAGCAGTTCTTC

v_gene: TRBV29-1
d_gene: -
j_gene: TRBJ2-1
abundance: -
CDR3aa: CSVQYDEQFF
CDR3nt: TGCAGCGTCCAGTACGATGAGCAGTTCTTC

v_gene: TRBV11-1
d_gene: -
j_gene: TRBJ2-7
abundance: -
CDR3aa: CASSLAGQAYEQYF
CDR3nt: TGTGCCAGCAGCTTAGCGGGACAAGCCTACGAGCAGTACTTC

v_gene: TRBV29-1
d_gene: TRBD1
j_gene: TRBJ1-4
abundance: -
CDR3aa: CSVEGAGGEGVEKLFF
CDR3nt: TGCAGCGTTGAAGGGGCAGGGGGTGAGGGAGTTGAAAAACTGTTTTTT

v_gene: TRBV6-5
d_gene: TRBD1
j_gene: TRBJ1-2
abundance: -
CDR3aa: CASNPGGSTYGYTF
CDR3nt: TGTGCCAGCAATCCAGGGGGGTCGACCTATGGCTACACCTTC